This T cell receptor (beta chain) was recorded in a study of blood T cell repertoires in COVID-19. Looking at the study overall: Acute and convalescent COVID-19 specimens originated in the United States, Italy and Spain. Nucleic acid was either cDNA or gDNA, and it came from T cells, B-cell-depleted T cells, or PBMCs.

Trimming removed 3 bases from V and 0 bases from J, with 12 bases in between. Germline values: CDR1 MRHNA, CDR2 SNTAGT. There are 17 residues in the CDR3. Methods used by the authors: Amplification with reference gene primers provided the estimates of nucleated cell counts. Method: immunoSEQ multiplex PCR; TCRdb's copy keeps in-frame clones and lacks some. V and J calls and clone size are copied from that table; D and trimming were computed from the DNA. This table has about 82,000 clones, 80% to 85% appearing once. The sequenced sample was peripheral blood. The chain joins TRBV6-4 to TRBJ2-6, with D possibly being TRBD2 (6 bases). This TCR derives from a man older than 75 with acute or convalescent COVID-19. The CDR3 DNA follows: TGTGCCAGCAGTGAGGATAGCGGAGGCTCTGGGGCCAACGTCCTGACTTTC. Translation gives CASSEDSGGSGANVLTF.